These 30 T cell receptor beta chains share one sample of origin, sequenced in a study of response to subunit inactivated influenza vaccine. One entry per CDR3 protein results from TCRdb running MiXCR on the RT-PCR reads. The sample lists about 620,000 distinct CDR3 sequences; 11% were seen once. These data also featured in a second study, about T cells expressing NK-cell markers. As reported in that work: In generating TCR beta cDNA, 5'RACE template switching with UMIs was used.

The sequencing used PBMCs from blood, collected on the day of vaccination. The receptors shown here come from a man in his fifties or sixties who received an inactivated influenza vaccine.

The rearrangement uses TRBV28 and TRBJ2-7; D unclear. Germline V gives CDR1 MDHEN, CDR2 SYDVKM. Deletions cut 4 bases from V and 4 bases from J, with 17 bases between. The length of the CDR3 is 15 residues. DNA of the CDR3: TGTGCCAGCAGTTCGAGGCATGAGACCCTATACGAGCAGTACTTC. Its translation: CASSSRHETLYEQYF.

This clonotype was found a few times. The chain has TRBV3-1 and TRBJ2-7; perhaps TRBD1 as D (6 bases). Trimming left V 3 bases short and J 3 bases short, with 15 bases between. The V gene's germline CDR1 is LGHDT and CDR2 YNNKEL (reference sequence). The CDR3 runs to 15 residues. CDR3 loop: CASSHHPGHNYEQYF. CDR3 nucleotide sequence: TGTGCCAGCAGCCATCATCCGGGACACAACTACGAGCAGTACTTC.

This clonotype was observed a handful of times. Given a much more abundant clone one base away, this may be a read error. The genes are TRBV29-1 and TRBJ2-2; no firm D call. Germline V gene sequence: CDR1 SQVTM, CDR2 ANQGSEA. The V gene lost 5 bases and the J gene lost 2 bases, with 3 bases spanning the gap. This CDR3 is built from 11 residues. CDR3: CSVKNTGELFF. The CDR3 DNA reads as TGCAGCGTTAAAAACACCGGGGAGCTGTTTTTT.

This chain links TRBV12-3 or TRBV12-4 with TRBJ2-5; D might be TRBD1 (8 bases). V lost 5 bases, J lost 5 bases, and 21 bases lay in between. The CDR3 is 16 amino acids. The CDR3 bases are TGTGCCAGCAGTCAAGGGGGGGCAGGGGGCTGGGAGACCCAGTACTTC. This translates into CASSQGGAGGWETQYF.

This clonotype was observed a handful of times. The rearrangement uses TRBV14 and TRBJ1-3; 7 bases align to TRBD1. The germline CDR1 and CDR2 sequences are SGHDN and FVKESK. With 1 base clipped from V and 0 bases from J, the junction kept 3 bases outside the gene matches. This CDR3 region has 16 residues. The CDR3: CASSQGQGFSGNTIYF. The CDR3 region has the DNA TGTGCCAGCAGCCAAGGACAGGGCTTCTCTGGAAACACCATATATTTT.

This chain links TRBV28 with TRBJ1-4; D perhaps matches TRBD1 (6 bases). The CDR3 is 16 amino acids. The ends were cut back, 5 bases at V and 0 bases at J, with 13 bases in the middle. Germline CDR1 is MDHEN and CDR2 is SYDVKM. CDR3 residues: CASSSQGTSTNEKLFF. DNA of the CDR3: TGTGCCAGCAGTAGCCAGGGGACTTCAACTAATGAAAAACTGTTTTTT.

This clonotype was counted a few times. The chain couples TRBV20-1 to TRBJ2-3; 8 bases fit TRBD2. V gave up 5 bases and J gave up 4 bases; unmatched junction bases: 5. The CDR3 length is 13 residues. Germline CDR1 is DFQATT and CDR2 is SNEGSKA (reference sequence). CDR3 DNA sequence: TGCAGTGCTTTCCGGGGGGGGGCAGATACGCAGTATTTT. The encoded protein is CSAFRGGADTQYF.

This clonotype was observed a few times. The V call is TRBV7-2, the J call TRBJ2-1; 7 bases align to TRBD2. Trimming cost V 3 bases and J 0 bases; bases outside gene matches: 2. The CDR3 length is 15 residues. Germline V gene sequence: CDR1 SGHTA, CDR2 FQGNSA. This chain's CDR3 is CASSFSSGSYNEQFF. In DNA form, the CDR3 reads TGTGCCAGCAGCTTCTCTAGCGGCTCCTACAATGAGCAGTTCTTC.

This CDR3 reads CSPMGGQGRREQYF. CDR3 nucleotide sequence: TGCAGTCCGATGGGGGGACAGGGGCGTCGCGAGCAGTACTTC. The chain couples TRBV20-1 to TRBJ2-7; TRBD1 agrees at 10 bases. Germline trimming cut 8 bases from V and 6 bases from J; bases unmatched to any gene: 13. The CDR3 runs 14 residues. Germline lookup yields CDR1 DFQATT and CDR2 SNEGSKA (reference sequence).

The chain recombines TRBV7-2 with TRBJ2-1; 9 bases match TRBD1. The CDR3 extends over 15 amino acids. V lost 6 bases and J lost 3; bases outside the gene matches: 6. Germline CDR1 SGHTA, CDR2 FQGNSA. As DNA, the CDR3 is TGTGCCAGCAGTTTTACGGGACAGGGCTACAATGAGCAGTTCTTC. As protein: CASSFTGQGYNEQFF.

This clonotype was found a few times. The rearrangement uses TRBV5-1 and TRBJ2-2; possibly TRBD2 for D (6 bases). The V end was cut by 5 bases, the J end by 4 bases, with 12 bases between. Germline CDR1 SGHRS, CDR2 YFSETQ. The CDR3 is 14 residues long. CDR3 loop: CASSWDFVTGELFF. CDR3 nucleotide sequence: TGCGCCAGCAGTTGGGACTTCGTCACCGGGGAGCTGTTTTTT.

This clonotype was found once. A read error may explain this, as a much larger clone is one base away. The V and J genes are TRBV9 and TRBJ2-3; 8 bases fit TRBD1. Trimming removed 6 bases from V and 2 bases from J; junction bases left unmatched: 17. CDR1 and CDR2 (germline): SGDLS, YYNGEE. The CDR3 length is 18 residues. Here the CDR3 reads CASNANPDRAMSTDTQYF. CDR3 nucleotide sequence: TGTGCCAGCAACGCCAACCCGGACAGGGCGATGTCCACAGATACGCAGTATTTT.

This clonotype was counted a few times. The chain is built from TRBV18 and TRBJ2-7, with D hard to call. Trimming took off 1 base at V and 3 bases at J, with 7 bases between the two ends. This CDR3 has 13 residues. Germline V gene lookup returns CDR1 KGHSH and CDR2 LQKENI. The CDR3 loop reads CASSPQDGYEQYF. Here the CDR3 DNA reads TGTGCCAGCTCACCACAGGACGGCTACGAGCAGTACTTC.

This clonotype was detected only a few times. The chain links TRBV7-9 to TRBJ1-4; 8 nucleotides agree with TRBD1. This CDR3 has 16 amino acids. Germline CDR1 is SEHNR and CDR2 is FQNEAQ (reference sequence). V lost 0 bases and J lost 4; bases outside the gene matches: 4. The CDR3 here is CASSLAPGQDNEKLFF. The DNA of the CDR3 is TGTGCCAGCAGCTTAGCACCGGGACAGGATAATGAAAAACTGTTTTTT.

This clonotype was picked up many times. The rearrangement uses TRBV12-3 or TRBV12-4 and TRBJ2-3; TRBD2 matches at 11 bases. The junction had 14 bases not matched to a gene; V was cut back by 9 bases and J by 0 bases. The CDR3 spans 18 residues. The CDR3 DNA sequence: TGTGCCAGTAAGCTAGCGGGGGGCCCTTACTCTAGCACAGATACGCAGTATTTT. It encodes CASKLAGGPYSSTDTQYF.

The sample holds many counts of this clonotype. V is TRBV7-9 and J is TRBJ2-1, with 8 bases lining up with TRBD1. The germline V gene has CDR1 SEHNR and CDR2 FQNEAQ (reference sequence). V lost 7 bases to trimming and J lost 5 bases; unmatched junction nucleotides: 4. This CDR3 comprises 13 residues. CDR3 DNA sequence: TGTGCCAGCATCATGGACAGGGACAATGAGCAGTTCTTC. This sequence encodes CASIMDRDNEQFF. The complete variable domain, with remaining parts taken from reference TRBV7-9 and TRBJ2-1, reads DTGVSQNPRHKITKRGQNVTFRCDPISEHNRLYWYRQTLGQGPEFLTYFQNEAQLEKSRLLSDRFSAERPKGSFSTLEIQRTEQGDSAMYLCASIMDRDNEQFFGPGTRLTVL.

This clonotype was seen a few times. The chain combines TRBV27 with TRBJ2-1; 12 positions agree with TRBD2. The CDR3 is made up of 16 amino acids. With 5 bases clipped from V and 4 bases from J, the junction kept 6 bases outside the gene matches. The germline gives CDR1 MNHEY, CDR2 SMNVEV (reference sequence). The CDR3 spells CASSTGLAGLYNEQFF. CDR3 in DNA: TGTGCCAGCAGTACAGGACTAGCGGGACTTTACAATGAGCAGTTCTTC.

This chain uses TRBV7-9 with TRBJ2-7; 7 bases agree with TRBD2. CDR1 is SEHNR, CDR2 FQNEAQ, per germline (reference sequence). Losses at the gene ends were 4 bases for V and 5 bases for J; bases not matched to a gene: 8. The CDR3 is 14 residues long. CDR3 DNA: TGTGCCAGCAGCTCAGCGGGATGGGCTGACGAGCAGTACTTC. Its protein is CASSSAGWADEQYF. The full variable domain, completed using reference TRBV7-9 and TRBJ2-7, is DTGVSQNPRHKITKRGQNVTFRCDPISEHNRLYWYRQTLGQGPEFLTYFQNEAQLEKSRLLSDRFSAERPKGSFSTLEIQRTEQGDSAMYLCASSSAGWADEQYFGPGTRLTVT.

This clonotype has a handful of counts. The rearrangement links TRBV28 to TRBJ1-5; no firm D call. The germline V gene has CDR1 MDHEN and CDR2 SYDVKM. Trimming left V 3 bases short and J 5 bases short, with 23 bases between. CDR3 length equals 18 residues. This chain's CDR3 is CASSFSPGIGSLDQPQHF. CDR3 DNA sequence: TGTGCCAGCAGTTTTTCCCCGGGGATTGGATCATTGGATCAGCCCCAGCATTTT.

This sequence joins TRBV5-1 and TRBJ1-1; D not resolved. The CDR3 has 12 amino acids. Germline CDR1 is SGHRS and CDR2 is YFSETQ. V was clipped by 2 bases and J by 6 bases, with 8 bases between them. The CDR3 DNA reads as TGCGCCAGCAGCTTCACGGGTGCTGAAGCTTTCTTT. Its translation is CASSFTGAEAFF.

This clonotype was seen only a few times. The V call is TRBV2, the J call TRBJ1-5; no definite D call. Trimming cost V 0 bases and J 0 bases, with 3 bases left between them. The CDR3 runs 14 residues. From germline, CDR1 is SNHLY and CDR2 FYNNEI. CDR3 sequence: CASSEAYSNQPQHF. Here the CDR3 DNA reads TGTGCCAGCAGTGAAGCATATAGCAATCAGCCCCAGCATTTT.

This clonotype was seen ten or more times. V and J are TRBV2 and TRBJ2-7; possibly TRBD1 for D (6 bases). V was pared by 7 bases and J by 1 base, with 14 bases between. The CDR3 length is 14 residues. Germline CDR1 and CDR2: SNHLY and FYNNEI. The CDR3: CASNPGGGSYEQYF. The CDR3 DNA reads as TGTGCCAGCAACCCTGGGGGCGGTTCCTACGAGCAGTACTTC. Supplemented by reference TRBV2 and TRBJ2-7, the full variable domain reads EPEVTQTPSHQVTQMGQEVILRCVPISNHLYFYWYRQILGQKVEFLVSFYNNEISEKSEIFDDQFSVERPDGSNFTLKIRSTKLEDSAMYFCASNPGGGSYEQYFGPGTRLTVT.

The V call is TRBV20-1, the J call TRBJ2-1; possibly TRBD1 or TRBD2 for D (6 bases each). V lost 2 bases, J lost 10 bases, and 18 bases lay in between. The CDR3 covers 14 residues. Germline CDR1 and CDR2: DFQATT and SNEGSKA (reference sequence). For the CDR3, the DNA is TGCAGTGCTAGATACCGGACGGGGGCAGGGGAGCAGTTCTTC. It encodes CSARYRTGAGEQFF.

The chain joins TRBV4-1 to TRBJ1-2; perhaps TRBD1 as D (5 bases). This CDR3 has 15 residues. The V gene lost 4 bases and the J gene lost 6 bases, with 18 bases spanning the gap. Germline CDR1 and CDR2: MGHRA and YSYEKL. The CDR3 DNA reads TGCGCCAGCAGCCTATCAGGGTTCCAAGACCATGGCTACACCTTC. Residues: CASSLSGFQDHGYTF.

The chain couples TRBV6-2 or TRBV6-3 to TRBJ2-7; D possibly corresponds to TRBD2 (6 bases). Germline V gives CDR1 MNHEY, CDR2 SVGEGT. The ends were cut back, 6 bases at V and 6 bases at J, with 12 bases in the middle. The length of the CDR3 is 12 residues. This CDR3 is CASRAGRVEQYF. Here the CDR3 DNA reads TGTGCCAGCAGGGCGGGACGGGTCGAGCAGTACTTC.

In its sample, this clonotype was seen a few times. The J gene is TRBJ2-1, the V gene TRBV9, with D unclear. V was shortened by 3 bases and J by 3 bases, with 7 bases between the two germline ends. CDR1 SGDLS and CDR2 YYNGEE come from the germline V gene. The CDR3 consists of 13 residues. CDR3 amino acids: CASSAKNYNEQFF. CDR3 DNA sequence: TGTGCCAGCAGCGCAAAGAACTACAATGAGCAGTTCTTC.

In its sample, this clonotype was seen many times. The genes are TRBV6-6 and TRBJ2-1; D is uncertain. This CDR3 is built from 12 residues. Trimming pared 5 bases from V and 9 bases from J, leaving 11 bases between. The V gene's germline CDR1 is MNHNY and CDR2 SVGAGI (reference sequence). The CDR3 bases are TGTGCCAGCAGTACCGACGATCCTGAGCAGTTCTTC. It specifies CASSTDDPEQFF.

This chain uses TRBV10-3 with TRBJ1-3, with a tentative D call TRBD1 (6 bases). Germline V gene sequence: CDR1 ENHRY, CDR2 SYGVKD. Trimming left V 7 bases short and J 3 bases short, with 13 bases between. The CDR3 contains 14 residues. The CDR3 sequence: CAIKPDRVGNTIYF. DNA for the CDR3: TGTGCCATCAAACCGGACAGAGTTGGAAACACCATATATTTT.

The chain is built from TRBV24-1 and TRBJ2-1, with no clear D. The V gene's germline CDR1 is KGHDR and CDR2 SFDVKD. Between the trimmed V and J ends, which lost 1 base and 5 bases, there was a span of 8 bases. The CDR3 has 14 amino acids. CDR3 DNA sequence: TGTGCCACCAGTGATTTCAGGTCGAACAATGAGCAGTTCTTC. It encodes CATSDFRSNNEQFF.

The rearrangement links TRBV12-3 or TRBV12-4 to TRBJ1-2; D is uncertain. Trimming cost V 0 bases and J 7 bases, with 9 bases left between them. The CDR3 extends over 13 amino acids. The CDR3 DNA reads as TGTGCCAGCAGTTTAGCAGGGCGGAGTGGCTACACCTTC. Its protein product is CASSLAGRSGYTF.